Presented here are 9 T cell receptor beta chains from one specimen sequenced in a study of blood T cell repertoires in COVID-19. Some clones are missing from TCRdb's copy, which holds only in-frame ones; the method was immunoSEQ multiplex PCR. The sample includes roughly 400,000 clones, about nine tenths seen only once; the top ten take approximately 0.65%. Sample: PBMCs or T cells enriched from blood (not recorded which). These receptors all stem from a man between 18 and 29 years old who had recovered from COVID-19.

The chain employs TRBV9 and TRBJ1-3, with no clear D. Trimming took 0 bases from V and 2 from J, leaving 9 bases between them. Looked up from germline, CDR1 is SGDLS and CDR2 is YYNGEE. This CDR3 is built from 15 residues. This CDR3 reads CASSVEGSAGNTIYF. The DNA of the CDR3 is TGTGCCAGCAGCGTAGAAGGCAGCGCTGGAAACACCATATATTTT.

The gene calls are TRBV7-9 and TRBJ2-1; the match to TRBD2 covers 7 bases. Germline V gives CDR1 SEHNR, CDR2 FQNEAQ (reference sequence). Unmatched junction bases numbered 5, after V lost 2 bases and J lost 7 bases. The CDR3 sequence is 14 residues long. CDR3 nucleotides: TGTGCCAGCAGCTTATTGGCTAGCGGTAATGAGCAGTTCTTC. It is translated as CASSLLASGNEQFF.

J is TRBJ1-1 and V is TRBV5-8; D is perhaps TRBD1 (5 bases). V was trimmed by 3 bases and J by 0 bases, leaving 9 bases between them. CDR1 is SGHTS, CDR2 YDEGEE, per germline. There are 14 residues in the CDR3. The CDR3 DNA reads as TGTGCCAGCAGCTGGGGCGAGTTGAACACTGAAGCTTTCTTT. Encoded protein: CASSWGELNTEAFF.

The V and J genes are TRBV9 and TRBJ1-2; possibly TRBD1 for D (6 bases). V was cut by 4 bases and J by 2 bases, with 15 bases left in between. This CDR3 comprises 15 residues. The germline V gene encodes CDR1 SGDLS and CDR2 YYNGEE. CDR3 in DNA: TGTGCCAGCAGCCAGGGAAGGGGGTTGAACTATGGCTACACCTTC. It encodes CASSQGRGLNYGYTF.

V usage is TRBV21-1 and J usage is TRBJ1-6; the table's D gene call, TRBD1, was not cross checked with the DNA. TRBV21-1 is a documented pseudogene. The CDR3 runs 13 residues. CDR3 region: CASSKDRKPPLHF. The CDR3 DNA reads TGTGCCAGCAGCAAAGACAGGAAGCCACCCCTCCACTTT.

To note about this clone: Other DNA sequences in the same sample also yield this CDR3. The chain is built from TRBV19 and TRBJ1-1, with D uncertain. CDR1 and CDR2 (germline): LNHDA, SQIVND (reference sequence). With 2 bases removed from V and 1 base from J, the gap between germline ends came to 5 bases. The CDR3 has 13 amino acids. The DNA for the CDR3 is TGTGCCAGTAGTATAACTGGGAACACTGAAGCTTTCTTT. Its translation is CASSITGNTEAFF.

The rearrangement links TRBV14 to TRBJ1-2; a weak D match, TRBD1 (6 bases). V was pared by 7 bases and J by 8 bases, with 17 bases between. The CDR3 sequence is 13 residues long. The V gene's germline CDR1 is SGHDN and CDR2 FVKESK. CDR3 DNA sequence: TGTGCCAGCACCCAGGGGACTCAGGGAGGCTACACCTTC. Its protein is CASTQGTQGGYTF.

The V gene is TRBV9, the J gene TRBJ2-1; 8 bases line up with TRBD2. The length of the CDR3 is 14 residues. With 5 bases clipped from V and 2 bases from J, the junction kept 3 bases outside the gene matches. Germline CDR1 and CDR2: SGDLS and YYNGEE. CDR3 DNA: TGTGCCAGCAGGCCGGGACTAGCCTACAATGAGCAGTTCTTC. Its translation: CASRPGLAYNEQFF.

This clone showed up just once. The chain employs TRBV27 and TRBJ1-5; the D gene is possibly TRBD1 (6 bases). CDR3 size: 14 residues. The germline CDR1 and CDR2 sequences are MNHEY and SMNVEV (reference sequence). Trimming stripped 6 bases from V and 1 base from J, with 10 bases between. The CDR3 is CASRPQGSNQPQHF. The CDR3 DNA is TGTGCCAGCAGGCCTCAGGGGAGCAATCAGCCCCAGCATTTT.